These T cell receptor beta chains were read from a single sample in a study of T cell repertoires in cytomegalovirus infection. TCRdb itself ran the reads through MiXCR, one entry per CDR3 protein. The sample contains more than 150,000 distinct CDR3 sequences, 28% of which appear only once. The sample was PBMCs. These receptors were taken from a human donor in good health (CMV status not recorded). Some clones in this sample may be carry-over from other donors' samples. CDR3s include the opening cysteine and the closing phenylalanine or tryptophan. D genes are given only for firm matches. The size of a clone is reported for some rows only, either as once, few or many, or as a class for expanded clones.

clone size: .; D gene: .; V gene: TRBV11-2; J gene: TRBJ1-5; CDR3 DNA: TGTGCCGGCAGCTCATATTCCACGACGCATTTT; CDR3 protein: CAGSSYSTTHF
clone size: .; D gene: .; V gene: TRBV7-2; J gene: TRBJ2-5; CDR3 DNA: TGTGCCAGCAGCTTACTGGCTGGCGAGACCCAGTACTTC; CDR3 protein: CASSLLAGETQYF
clone size: once; D gene: .; V gene: TRBV4-1; J gene: TRBJ1-2; CDR3 DNA: TGTGCCAGCAGCCACGCCAGTCAGGGGCTTGAGGGCTACACCTTC; CDR3 protein: CASSHASQGLEGYTF
clone size: few; D gene: .; V gene: TRBV7-2; J gene: TRBJ2-7; CDR3 DNA: TGTGCCAGCAGCTTAGTTAATTACGAGCAGTACTTC; CDR3 protein: CASSLVNYEQYF
clone size: .; D gene: TRBD1; V gene: TRBV12-3/TRBV12-4; J gene: TRBJ1-1; CDR3 DNA: TGTGCCAGCAGTAAGGGACAGGGTAATCCTGAAGCTTTCTTT; CDR3 protein: CASSKGQGNPEAFF
clone size: few; D gene: .; V gene: TRBV7-9; J gene: TRBJ2-1; CDR3 DNA: TGTGCCAGCAGCTTACCACTACAGGGGAGGAGTGAGCAGTTCTTC; CDR3 protein: CASSLPLQGRSEQFF
clone size: few; D gene: TRBD1; V gene: TRBV20-1; J gene: TRBJ1-3; CDR3 DNA: TGCAGTGCTAGAGATCCCGCTGGGGGACAGGGAAACTTGATATATTTT; CDR3 protein: CSARDPAGGQGNLIYF
clone size: .; D gene: .; V gene: TRBV3-1; J gene: TRBJ2-7; CDR3 DNA: TGTGCCAGCAGCCCCGGTGGGGGCGACGAGCAGTACTTC; CDR3 protein: CASSPGGGDEQYF
clone size: few; D gene: .; V gene: TRBV12-3/TRBV12-4; J gene: TRBJ2-7; CDR3 DNA: TGTGCCAGCAGCGGGACACTGGGACTGGACGAGCAGTACTTC; CDR3 protein: CASSGTLGLDEQYF
clone size: .; D gene: .; V gene: TRBV5-1; J gene: TRBJ1-4; CDR3 DNA: TGCGCCAGCAGCCGGGACATAAACGAGCTAACTAATGAAAAACTGTTTTTT; CDR3 protein: CASSRDINELTNEKLFF
clone size: few; D gene: .; V gene: TRBV29-1; J gene: TRBJ2-1; CDR3 DNA: TGCAGCGCCTTGCCCGGGACTCCTCTGGATGAGCAGTTCTTC; CDR3 protein: CSALPGTPLDEQFF
clone size: few; D gene: .; V gene: TRBV7-9; J gene: TRBJ1-2; CDR3 DNA: TGTGCCAGCAGCTACCCGTCCTCGCCCGTTGCTGCTAACTATGGCTACACCTTC; CDR3 protein: CASSYPSSPVAANYGYTF
clone size: .; D gene: .; V gene: TRBV3-1; J gene: TRBJ2-6; CDR3 DNA: TGTGCCAGCAGCCAAGTGCGAGGACAACCTGGGGCCAACGTCCTGACTTTC; CDR3 protein: CASSQVRGQPGANVLTF
clone size: .; D gene: TRBD2; V gene: TRBV5-1; J gene: TRBJ2-1; CDR3 DNA: TGCGCCAGCAGCGGGGGACTAAGCTCCTACAATGAGCAGTTCTTC; CDR3 protein: CASSGGLSSYNEQFF
clone size: .; D gene: TRBD1; V gene: TRBV6-2/TRBV6-3; J gene: TRBJ1-2; CDR3 DNA: TGTGCCAGCAGCCCCGGGACAGGGCGCAGCTATGGCTACACCTTC; CDR3 protein: CASSPGTGRSYGYTF
clone size: many; D gene: TRBD2; V gene: TRBV20-1; J gene: TRBJ2-1; CDR3 DNA: TGCAGTGCTAGAGCCGAAGGACTAGCGGGGGGCCCCTCTTACAATGAGCAGTTCTTC; CDR3 protein: CSARAEGLAGGPSYNEQFF
clone size: .; D gene: TRBD1; V gene: TRBV18; J gene: TRBJ2-1; CDR3 DNA: TGTGCCAGCTTACCCGGGACAGACTACAATGAGCAGTTCTTC; CDR3 protein: CASLPGTDYNEQFF
clone size: few; D gene: TRBD2; V gene: TRBV7-2; J gene: TRBJ2-5; CDR3 DNA: TGTGCCAGCAGCCTAGGACTAGCGGGGGGAACCGAGACCCAGTACTTC; CDR3 protein: CASSLGLAGGTETQYF
clone size: .; D gene: .; V gene: TRBV20-1; J gene: TRBJ2-1; CDR3 DNA: TGCAGTGCTAGATCCCCCCGACAGCTCGATATTTCCTACAATGAGCAGTTCTTC; CDR3 protein: CSARSPRQLDISYNEQFF
clone size: .; D gene: TRBD2; V gene: TRBV11-2; J gene: TRBJ2-3; CDR3 DNA: TGTGCCAGCAGCAAAAAAAACCTCGGGGGGGCCACAGATACGCAGTATTTT; CDR3 protein: CASSKKNLGGATDTQYF
clone size: .; D gene: TRBD1; V gene: TRBV5-1; J gene: TRBJ2-7; CDR3 DNA: TGCGCCAGCAGCTTGACGGACAGGGGTTACGAGCAGTACTTC; CDR3 protein: CASSLTDRGYEQYF
clone size: many; D gene: .; V gene: TRBV20-1; J gene: TRBJ1-1; CDR3 DNA: TGCAGTGCTAGAGGAGGAAGAGGTGAAGCTTTCTTT; CDR3 protein: CSARGGRGEAFF
clone size: .; D gene: TRBD2; V gene: TRBV20-1; J gene: TRBJ2-1; CDR3 DNA: TGCAGTGCGGGAGACCAGCGGGGGAACAATGAGCAGTTCTTC; CDR3 protein: CSAGDQRGNNEQFF